This entry features one T cell receptor beta chain sequence. No antigen is known for it. The record originates from a study of beta chain features in type 1 diabetes. Sorting produced populations that all topped 98% purity. The germline V gene encodes CDR1 SQVTM and CDR2 ANQGSEA. The ends lost 7 bases at V and 5 bases at J; junction bases unmatched: 8. CDR3 length: 14 amino acids. The whole isolated RNA underwent reverse transcription, so sequencing captured expressed TCRB transcripts. Sequencing used immunoSEQ multiplex PCR; TCRdb keeps in-frame clones, though not all of them. The data contain 300,000 to 400,000 clones, roughly 9% of them singletons. Overall study results and limits: Insertion counts at VDJ junctions were lower in type 1 diabetes patients, who also showed more deletions there. The study found moderately but significantly shorter TCRB CDR3s in all four CD4+ subsets of Type 1 diabetes patients. Naive, central memory and Treg TCRB repertoires seemed to resemble each other more closely in patients than they did in healthy donors.

This clonotype was sampled from a man aged 25-40 years with type 1 diabetes. The sample comprised central memory CD4+ T cells from blood. V is TRBV29-1 and J is TRBJ2-5; 12 bases match TRBD1. CDR3 sequence: CSALRDRGPETQYF. The DNA of the CDR3 is TGCAGCGCCTTAAGGGACAGGGGGCCGGAGACCCAGTACTTC. Together with reference TRBV29-1 and TRBJ2-5, the CDR3 gives the full variable domain: SAVISQKPSRDICQRGTSLTIQCQVDSQVTMMFWYRQQPGQSLTLIATANQGSEATYESGFVIDKFPISRPNLTFSTLTVSNMSPEDSSIYLCSALRDRGPETQYFGPGTRLLVL.